Shown below are 13 T cell receptor beta chains from a single sample sequenced in a study of cytomegalovirus exposure and HLA in healthy donors. Primers included in the PCR were 60 Vbeta and 13 Jbeta primers. Data came from immunoSEQ multiplex PCR; TCRdb stores just in-frame clones and leaves some out. The sample yields 150,000 to 200,000 clones, 65% to 80% seen once. Sample: PBMCs. The origin of the receptors is a woman aged 40 to 55 in good health and CMV-seropositive.

The chain couples TRBV11-2 to TRBJ2-3, with D possibly being TRBD2 (7 bases). Deletions cut 0 bases from V and 3 bases from J, with 19 bases between. The CDR3 length is 18 residues. Germline V gene data show CDR1 as SGHAT and CDR2 as FQNNGV. The CDR3 spells CASSLDRVGRGGTDTQYF. In DNA, the CDR3 is TGTGCCAGCAGCTTAGACCGAGTCGGTAGGGGGGGGACAGATACGCAGTATTTT.

The DNA for the CDR3 is TGTGCCAGCAGCCACGTCGGGACAGGTGGGCCTAGCCAGTACTTC. It is translated as CASSHVGTGGPSQYF. The chain carries TRBV4-2 and TRBJ2-7, with 8 bases identical to TRBD1. CDR1 is LGHNA and CDR2 is YNFKEQ in the germline V gene. Trimming took 3 bases from V and 10 from J; bases not matched to a gene: 14. The length of the CDR3 is 15 residues.

As DNA, the CDR3 is TGTGCCAGCAGTTTCAGGGTGCCCCTCACTGAAGCTTTCTTT. Encoded protein: CASSFRVPLTEAFF. The V gene is TRBV27, the J gene TRBJ1-1, with D maybe TRBD1 (5 bases). V was clipped by 3 bases and J by 4 bases, with 12 bases between them. The length of the CDR3 is 14 residues. From germline, CDR1 is MNHEY and CDR2 SMNVEV (reference sequence).

This clone has a count of ten or more. The chain combines TRBV7-9 with TRBJ1-1; no reliable D call. V lost 1 base to trimming and J lost 6 bases, with 9 bases between them. Germline CDR1 SEHNR, CDR2 FQNEAQ (reference sequence). The CDR3 totals 13 residues. For the CDR3, the DNA is TGTGCCAGCAGCTTAGAGGGCGGGTCTGAAGCTTTCTTT. Protein product: CASSLEGGSEAFF.

The chain uses TRBV5-4 and TRBJ2-3; no clear D. Trimming removed 4 bases from V and 1 base from J, with 7 bases in between. The CDR3 consists of 13 residues. In germline, CDR1 is SGHNT, CDR2 YYREEE (reference sequence). The CDR3 DNA reads as TGTGCCAGCAGCCCTACTGGCACAGATACGCAGTATTTT. This encodes CASSPTGTDTQYF.

This chain uses TRBV11-2 with TRBJ1-4; a weak D match, TRBD1 (6 bases). The CDR3 covers 14 residues. The V gene lost 5 bases and the J gene lost 10 bases, with 17 bases spanning the gap. The germline V gene has CDR1 SGHAT and CDR2 FQNNGV. CDR3: CASSPRRDKGKLFF. The DNA of the CDR3 is TGTGCCAGCAGCCCCCGCCGGGACAAAGGAAAACTGTTTTTT.

The gene calls are TRBV6-5 and TRBJ1-2; D not resolved. This CDR3 comprises 15 residues. The V end was cut by 0 bases, the J end by 8 bases, with 16 bases between. CDR1 and CDR2 (germline): MNHEY, SVGAGI. CDR3 DNA: TGTGCCAGCAGTTACTCCTCTGCGACCTCTAGAGGCTACACCTTC. It yields the protein CASSYSSATSRGYTF.

V usage is TRBV13 and J usage is TRBJ1-1; TRBD1 matches 8 bases. The germline V gene encodes CDR1 PRHDT and CDR2 FYEKMQ (reference sequence). This CDR3 comprises 14 residues. The junction had 10 bases not matched to a gene; V was cut back by 2 bases and J by 11 bases. CDR3 in DNA: TGTGCCAGCAGCTTATTTCGGACAGGGAGTGTTGCTTTCTTT. It encodes CASSLFRTGSVAFF.

V gene TRBV28 combines with J gene TRBJ1-5; a weak D match, TRBD1 (5 bases). The CDR3 sequence is 12 residues long. The ends were cut back, 5 bases at V and 5 bases at J, with 7 bases in the middle. Germline lookup yields CDR1 MDHEN and CDR2 SYDVKM. This CDR3 is CASSAGHQPQHF. The DNA for the CDR3 is TGTGCCAGCAGTGCAGGGCATCAGCCCCAGCATTTT.

The chain recombines TRBV6-4 with TRBJ2-1, with TRBD1 identical over 11 bases. Trimming at V came to 5 bases and at J to 9 bases, leaving 12 bases not matched to a gene. Germline V lookup: CDR1 MRHNA, CDR2 SNTAGT. CDR3 length: 16 amino acids. As DNA, the CDR3 is TGTGCCAGCAGTCCACTCGGACAGGGGGCGCCCAGTGAGCAGTTCTTC. It encodes CASSPLGQGAPSEQFF.

The V and J genes are TRBV18 and TRBJ1-4; D is ambiguous. The CDR3 covers 16 residues. V lost 2 bases, J lost 5 bases, and 15 bases lay in between. Germline loops: CDR1 KGHSH, CDR2 LQKENI. The CDR3 reads CASSPVGGLLNEKLFF. In DNA, the CDR3 is TGTGCCAGCTCACCAGTCGGAGGGCTACTAAATGAAAAACTGTTTTTT.

This rearrangement joins TRBV5-8 to TRBJ1-1; possible D gene TRBD1, 6 bases. V gave up 4 bases and J gave up 1 base, with 17 bases separating them. CDR1 is SGHTS, CDR2 YDEGEE, per germline. The CDR3 runs 16 residues. Here the CDR3 reads CASSLYGGGQNTEAFF. In DNA, the CDR3 is TGTGCCAGCAGCCTTTACGGTGGGGGCCAGAACACTGAAGCTTTCTTT. Looking up the rest from reference TRBV5-8 and TRBJ1-1 gives the full variable domain: EAGVTQSPTHLIKTRGQQATLRCSPISGHTSVYWYQQALGLGLQFLLWYDEGEERNRGNFPPRFSGRQFPNYSSELNVNALELEDSALYLCASSLYGGGQNTEAFFGQGTRLTVV.

Here the CDR3 DNA reads TGTGCCAGCTCACCAGGGGGCGCGACTGAAAAACTGTTTTTT. It translates to CASSPGGATEKLFF. This chain links TRBV18 with TRBJ1-4; TRBD1 might be the D (6 bases). With 2 bases removed from V and 7 bases from J, the gap between germline ends came to 11 bases. Germline V gene sequence: CDR1 KGHSH, CDR2 LQKENI. The CDR3 runs 14 residues.